This paragraph reports one T cell receptor beta chain. Antigen specificity is unknown. This sample stems from a study of vaccination effects on CD4 cells after COVID-19. Study details: The ViraFEST assay expanded antigen-specific CD4+ T cells with viral peptide pools before sequencing. The researchers cultured 1.5 million to 2 million PBMC per well with 8.5 to 10 IU/ml IL-2 and about 10 ug/ml peptides. Study-level points and caveats: Convalescent patients were scarce, and early post-infection timepoints were absent.

Germline lookup yields CDR1 MGHRA and CDR2 YSYEKL. This CDR3 has 17 residues. The V end was cut by 2 bases, the J end by 0 bases, with 13 bases between. Investigators separated out CD4+ T cells once around 10 days of culture had passed. A half-volume exchange with IL-2 medium occurred on days 3 and 7. Only in-frame clones appear in the TCRdb table, and some are missing; sequencing was by immunoSEQ multiplex PCR. The sample includes 35,000 to 40,000 clones, approximately 75% of them seen just once. The genes are TRBV4-1 and TRBJ2-2, with D unresolved. Sequenced here: CD4+ T cells from PBMCs cultured without peptide, sampled before COVID-19 vaccination. The receptor was isolated from a human donor who received a COVID-19 vaccine. CDR3 amino acids: CASSQTDRAPNTGELFF. CDR3 DNA: TGCGCCAGCAGCCAAACCGACCGAGCTCCGAACACCGGGGAGCTGTTTTTT.